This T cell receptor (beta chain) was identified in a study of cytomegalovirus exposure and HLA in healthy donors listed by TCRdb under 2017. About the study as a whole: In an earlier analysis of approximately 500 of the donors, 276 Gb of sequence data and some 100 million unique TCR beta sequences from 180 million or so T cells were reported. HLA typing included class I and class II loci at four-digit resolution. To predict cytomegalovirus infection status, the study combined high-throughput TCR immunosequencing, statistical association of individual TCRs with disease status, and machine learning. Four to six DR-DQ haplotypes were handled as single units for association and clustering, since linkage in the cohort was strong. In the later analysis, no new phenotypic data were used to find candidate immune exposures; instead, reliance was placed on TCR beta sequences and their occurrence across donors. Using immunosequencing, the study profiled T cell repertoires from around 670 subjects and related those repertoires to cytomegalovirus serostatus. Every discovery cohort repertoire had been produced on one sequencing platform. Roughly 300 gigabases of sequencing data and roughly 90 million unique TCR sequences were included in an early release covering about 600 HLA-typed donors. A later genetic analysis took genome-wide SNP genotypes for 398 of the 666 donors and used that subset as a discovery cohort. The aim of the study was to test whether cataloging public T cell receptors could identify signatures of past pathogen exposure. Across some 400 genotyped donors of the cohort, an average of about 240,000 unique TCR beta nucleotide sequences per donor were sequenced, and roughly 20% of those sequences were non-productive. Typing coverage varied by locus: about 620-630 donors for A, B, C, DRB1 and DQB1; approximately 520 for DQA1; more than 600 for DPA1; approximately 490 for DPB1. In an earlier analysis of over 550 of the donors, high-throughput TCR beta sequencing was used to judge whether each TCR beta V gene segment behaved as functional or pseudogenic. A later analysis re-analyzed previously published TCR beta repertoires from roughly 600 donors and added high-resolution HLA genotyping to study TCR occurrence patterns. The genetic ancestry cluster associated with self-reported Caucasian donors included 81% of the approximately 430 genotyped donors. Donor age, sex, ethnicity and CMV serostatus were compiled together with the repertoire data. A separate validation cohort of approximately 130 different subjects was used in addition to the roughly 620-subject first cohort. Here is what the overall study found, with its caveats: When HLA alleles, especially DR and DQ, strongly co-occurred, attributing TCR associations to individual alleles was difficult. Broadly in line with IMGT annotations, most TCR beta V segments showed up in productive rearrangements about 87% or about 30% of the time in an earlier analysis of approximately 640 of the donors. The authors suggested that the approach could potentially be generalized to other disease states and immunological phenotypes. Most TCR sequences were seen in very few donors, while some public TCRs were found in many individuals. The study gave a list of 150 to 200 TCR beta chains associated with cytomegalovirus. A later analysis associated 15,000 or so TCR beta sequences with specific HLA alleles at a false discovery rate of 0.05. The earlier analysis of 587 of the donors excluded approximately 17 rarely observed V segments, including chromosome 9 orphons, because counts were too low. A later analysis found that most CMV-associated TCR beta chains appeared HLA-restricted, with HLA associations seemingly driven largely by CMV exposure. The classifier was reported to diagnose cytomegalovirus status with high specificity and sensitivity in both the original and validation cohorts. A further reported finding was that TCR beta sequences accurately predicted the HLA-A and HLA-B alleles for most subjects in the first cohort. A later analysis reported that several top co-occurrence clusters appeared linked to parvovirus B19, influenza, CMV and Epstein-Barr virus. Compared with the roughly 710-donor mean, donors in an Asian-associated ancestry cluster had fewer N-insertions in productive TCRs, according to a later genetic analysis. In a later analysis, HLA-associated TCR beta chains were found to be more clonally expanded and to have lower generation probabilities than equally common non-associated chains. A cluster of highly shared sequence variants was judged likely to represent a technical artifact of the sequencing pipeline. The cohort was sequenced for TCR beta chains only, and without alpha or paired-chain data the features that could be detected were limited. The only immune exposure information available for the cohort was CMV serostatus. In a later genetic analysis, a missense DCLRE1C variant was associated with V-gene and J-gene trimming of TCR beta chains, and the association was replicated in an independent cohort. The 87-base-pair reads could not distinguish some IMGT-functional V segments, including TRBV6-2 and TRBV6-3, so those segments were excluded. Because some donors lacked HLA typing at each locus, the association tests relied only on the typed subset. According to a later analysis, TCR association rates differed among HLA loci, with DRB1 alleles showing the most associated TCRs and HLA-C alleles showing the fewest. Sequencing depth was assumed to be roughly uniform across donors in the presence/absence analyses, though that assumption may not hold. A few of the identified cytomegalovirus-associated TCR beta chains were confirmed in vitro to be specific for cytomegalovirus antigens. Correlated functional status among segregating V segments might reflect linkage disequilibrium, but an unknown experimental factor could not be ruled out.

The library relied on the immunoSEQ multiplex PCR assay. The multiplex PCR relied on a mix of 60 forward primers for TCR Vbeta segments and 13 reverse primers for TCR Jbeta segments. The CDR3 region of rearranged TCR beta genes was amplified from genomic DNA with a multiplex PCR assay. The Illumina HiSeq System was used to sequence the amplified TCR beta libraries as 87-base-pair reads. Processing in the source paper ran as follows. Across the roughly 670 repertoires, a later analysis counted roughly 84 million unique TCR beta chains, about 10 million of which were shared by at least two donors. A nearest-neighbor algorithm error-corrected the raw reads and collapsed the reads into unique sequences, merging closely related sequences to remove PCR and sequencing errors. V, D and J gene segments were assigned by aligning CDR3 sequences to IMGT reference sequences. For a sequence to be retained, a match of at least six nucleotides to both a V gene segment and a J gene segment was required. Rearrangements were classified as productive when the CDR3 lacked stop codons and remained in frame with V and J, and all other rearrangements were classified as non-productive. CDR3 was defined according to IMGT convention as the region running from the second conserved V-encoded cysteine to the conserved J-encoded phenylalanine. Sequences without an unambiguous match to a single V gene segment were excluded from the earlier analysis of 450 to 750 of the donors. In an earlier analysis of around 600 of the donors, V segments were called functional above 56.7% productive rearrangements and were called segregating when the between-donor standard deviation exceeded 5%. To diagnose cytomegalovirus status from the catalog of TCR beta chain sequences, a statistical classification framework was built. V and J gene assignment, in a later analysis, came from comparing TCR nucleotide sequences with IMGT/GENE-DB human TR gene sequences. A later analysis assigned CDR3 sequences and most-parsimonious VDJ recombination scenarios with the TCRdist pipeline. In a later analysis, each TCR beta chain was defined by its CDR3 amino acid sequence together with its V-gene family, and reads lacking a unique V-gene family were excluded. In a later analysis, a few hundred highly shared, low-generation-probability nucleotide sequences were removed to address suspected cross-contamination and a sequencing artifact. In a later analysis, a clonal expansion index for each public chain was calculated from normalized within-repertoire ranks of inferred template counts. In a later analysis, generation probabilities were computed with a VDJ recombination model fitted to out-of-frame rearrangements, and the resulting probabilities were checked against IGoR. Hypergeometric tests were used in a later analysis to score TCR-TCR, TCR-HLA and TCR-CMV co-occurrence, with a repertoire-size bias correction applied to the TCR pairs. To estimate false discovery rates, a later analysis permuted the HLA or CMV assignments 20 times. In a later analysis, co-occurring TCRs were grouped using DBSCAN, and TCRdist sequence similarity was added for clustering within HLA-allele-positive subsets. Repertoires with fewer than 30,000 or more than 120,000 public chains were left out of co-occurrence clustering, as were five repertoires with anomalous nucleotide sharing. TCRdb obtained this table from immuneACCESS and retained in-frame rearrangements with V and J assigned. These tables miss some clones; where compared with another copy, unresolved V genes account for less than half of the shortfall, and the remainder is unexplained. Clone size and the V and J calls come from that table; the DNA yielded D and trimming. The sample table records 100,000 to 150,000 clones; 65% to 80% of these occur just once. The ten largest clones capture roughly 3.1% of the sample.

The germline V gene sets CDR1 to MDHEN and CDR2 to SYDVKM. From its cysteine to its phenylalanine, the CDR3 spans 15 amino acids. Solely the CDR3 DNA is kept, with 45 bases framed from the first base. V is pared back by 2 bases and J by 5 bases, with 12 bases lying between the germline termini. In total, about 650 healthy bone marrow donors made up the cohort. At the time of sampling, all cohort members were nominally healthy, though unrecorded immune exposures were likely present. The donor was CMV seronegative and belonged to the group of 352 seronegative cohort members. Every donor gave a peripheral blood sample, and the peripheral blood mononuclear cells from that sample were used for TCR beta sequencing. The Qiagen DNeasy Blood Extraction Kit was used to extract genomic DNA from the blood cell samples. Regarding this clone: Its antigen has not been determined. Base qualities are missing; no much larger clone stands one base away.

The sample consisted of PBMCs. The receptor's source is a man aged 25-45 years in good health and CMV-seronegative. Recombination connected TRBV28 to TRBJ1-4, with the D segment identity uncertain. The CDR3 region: CASSLGGLINEKLFF. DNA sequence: TGTGCCAGCAGTTTAGGAGGATTAATCAATGAAAAACTGTTTTTT.